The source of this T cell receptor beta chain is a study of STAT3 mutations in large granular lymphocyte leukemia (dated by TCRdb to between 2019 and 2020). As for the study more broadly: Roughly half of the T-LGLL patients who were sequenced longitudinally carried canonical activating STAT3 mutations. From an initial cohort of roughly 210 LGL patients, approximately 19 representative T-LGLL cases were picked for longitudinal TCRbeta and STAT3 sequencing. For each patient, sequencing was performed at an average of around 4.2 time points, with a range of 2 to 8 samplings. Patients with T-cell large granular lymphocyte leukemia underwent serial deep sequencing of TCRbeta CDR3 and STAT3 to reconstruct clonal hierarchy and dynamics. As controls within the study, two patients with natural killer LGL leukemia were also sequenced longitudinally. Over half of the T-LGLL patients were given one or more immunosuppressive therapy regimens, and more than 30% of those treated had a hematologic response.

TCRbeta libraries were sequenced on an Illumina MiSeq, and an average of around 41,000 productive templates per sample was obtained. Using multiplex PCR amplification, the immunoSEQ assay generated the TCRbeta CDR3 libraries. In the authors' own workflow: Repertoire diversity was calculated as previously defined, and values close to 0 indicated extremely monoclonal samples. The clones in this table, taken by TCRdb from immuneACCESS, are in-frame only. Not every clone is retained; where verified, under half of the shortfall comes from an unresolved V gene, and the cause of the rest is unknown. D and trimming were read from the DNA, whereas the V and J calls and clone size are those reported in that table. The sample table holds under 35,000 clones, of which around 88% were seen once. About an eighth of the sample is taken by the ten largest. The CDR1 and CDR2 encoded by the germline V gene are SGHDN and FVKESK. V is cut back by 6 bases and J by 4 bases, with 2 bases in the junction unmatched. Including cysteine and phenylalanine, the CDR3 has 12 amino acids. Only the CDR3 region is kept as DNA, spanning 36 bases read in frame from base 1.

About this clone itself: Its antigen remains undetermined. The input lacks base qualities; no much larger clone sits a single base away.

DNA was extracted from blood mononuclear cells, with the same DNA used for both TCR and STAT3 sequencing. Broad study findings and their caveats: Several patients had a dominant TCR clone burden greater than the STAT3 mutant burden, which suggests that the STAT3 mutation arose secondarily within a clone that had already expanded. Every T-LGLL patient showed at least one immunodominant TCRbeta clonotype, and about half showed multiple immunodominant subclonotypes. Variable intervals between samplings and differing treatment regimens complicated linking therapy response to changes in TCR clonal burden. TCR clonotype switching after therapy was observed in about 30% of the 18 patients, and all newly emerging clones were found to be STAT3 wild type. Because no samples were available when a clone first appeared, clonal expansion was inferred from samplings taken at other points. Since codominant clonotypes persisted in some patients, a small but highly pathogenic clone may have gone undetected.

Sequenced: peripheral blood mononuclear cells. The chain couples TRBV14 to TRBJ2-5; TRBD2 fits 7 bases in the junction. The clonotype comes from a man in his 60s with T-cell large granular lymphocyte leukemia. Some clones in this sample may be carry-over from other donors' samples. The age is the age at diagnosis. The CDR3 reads CASRSSGETQYF. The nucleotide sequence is TGTGCCAGCAGGTCTAGCGGAGAGACCCAGTACTTC.